This T cell receptor (beta chain) derives from a study of lymphopenia after photon versus proton radiotherapy. Overall study results and limits: In patients who died, overall survival fell as post-nadir TCR diversity dropped more. Proton therapy kept repertoires fairly stable, unlike photons, which gained effector/memory cells. Oligoclonal CD8+ Temra expansion after nadir drove photon patients' diversity drop.

TCRdb's table, derived via immunoSEQ multiplex PCR, lists solely in-frame clones and lacks some. The sample shows around 150,000 clones, about 88% of them seen only once. CDR1 is SGHAT and CDR2 is FQNNGV in the germline V gene. The V end lost 2 bases, the J end lost 2 bases, and 10 bases lay between the germline ends. CDR3 length: 15 amino acids. A word on this clone: Its antigen is still unknown.

The chain carries TRBV11-2 and TRBJ2-1, with unresolved D. This receptor was obtained from a man in his fifties or sixties with gastric cancer. Specimen: peripheral blood, collected from a patient treated with photon-based radiotherapy. In DNA form, the CDR3 reads TGTGCCAGCAGCTTATGGGCTAGGGCCTACAATGAGCAGTTCTTC. It yields the protein CASSLWARAYNEQFF.